The rows below give T cell receptor beta chains drawn from one sample of a study of Graves' ophthalmopathy and Graves' hyperthyroidism. Each CDR3 protein gets one entry after TCRdb re-called the multiplex PCR reads with MiXCR. Of 500,000 to 700,000 distinct CDR3 sequences listed, over 20% are singletons. Sequencing was performed on peripheral blood. These receptors were obtained from a woman under 30 with stable Graves' hyperthyroidism. Some clones in this sample may be carry-over from other donors' samples. The CDR3 runs from the conserved cysteine through the conserved F or W. Each record gives: J gene, D gene, clone size, V gene, CDR3 DNA, CDR3 protein. The D gene is left open where the match is weak. Clone sizes are given selectively: once, few, many, or a class where the clone is expanded.

J gene: TRBJ2-7
D gene: -
clone size: few
V gene: TRBV5-1
CDR3 DNA: TGCGCCAGCAGCCCCGAGGGCGCAGGGAGCTCCTACGAGCAGTACTTC
CDR3 protein: CASSPEGAGSSYEQYF

J gene: TRBJ2-2
D gene: -
clone size: many
V gene: TRBV30
CDR3 DNA: TGTGCCTGGAGTGTTTTAAGGACGAACACCGGGGAGCTGTTTTTT
CDR3 protein: CAWSVLRTNTGELFF

J gene: TRBJ1-1
D gene: -
clone size: few
V gene: TRBV6-1
CDR3 DNA: TGTGCCAGCATGCGTATTTTAGACACTGAAGCTTTCTTT
CDR3 protein: CASMRILDTEAFF

J gene: TRBJ2-5
D gene: TRBD2
clone size: many
V gene: TRBV12-3/TRBV12-4
CDR3 DNA: TGTGCCAGCAGTTTAAACGGGGGGGCGAAGACCCAGTACTTC
CDR3 protein: CASSLNGGAKTQYF

J gene: TRBJ2-7
D gene: TRBD1
clone size: many
V gene: TRBV10-3
CDR3 DNA: TGTGCCACCGCTAAAATCACAGGGGACGAGCAGTACTTC
CDR3 protein: CATAKITGDEQYF

J gene: TRBJ1-2
D gene: -
clone size: many
V gene: TRBV27
CDR3 DNA: TGTGCCAGCAGTTCGATCAACAGGGCGTACGTCGATGGCTACACCTTC
CDR3 protein: CASSSINRAYVDGYTF

J gene: TRBJ2-7
D gene: -
clone size: few
V gene: TRBV15
CDR3 DNA: TGTGCCACCAGCAGAGAGAGGACACTGCCGCGGGGGCAGTACTTC
CDR3 protein: CATSRERTLPRGQYF

J gene: TRBJ2-7
D gene: -
clone size: many
V gene: TRBV5-6
CDR3 DNA: TGTGCCAGCAGCCTGCATACTCCCTCCTACGAGCAGTACTTC
CDR3 protein: CASSLHTPSYEQYF

J gene: TRBJ1-3
D gene: -
clone size: many
V gene: TRBV3-1
CDR3 DNA: TGTGCCAGCAGCCAAGACTCTCCCTTCGCCTCTGGAAACACCATATATTTT
CDR3 protein: CASSQDSPFASGNTIYF

J gene: TRBJ1-1
D gene: -
clone size: -
V gene: TRBV28
CDR3 DNA: TGTGCCAGCAGTTTGAGAAGGGAGCACACTGAAGCTTTCTTT
CDR3 protein: CASSLRREHTEAFF

J gene: TRBJ1-1
D gene: -
clone size: -
V gene: TRBV5-4
CDR3 DNA: TGTGCCAGCAGCTTTATGTCAGGGGAATACACTGAAGCTTTCTTT
CDR3 protein: CASSFMSGEYTEAFF

J gene: TRBJ2-7
D gene: -
clone size: -
V gene: TRBV6-1
CDR3 DNA: TGTGCCAGCACCCCCGACGGGGCATCGGGCGAGCAGTACTTC
CDR3 protein: CASTPDGASGEQYF

J gene: TRBJ1-1
D gene: -
clone size: -
V gene: TRBV10-1
CDR3 DNA: TGCGCCAGCAGCCGGACATTCGGCACTGAAGCTTTCTTT
CDR3 protein: CASSRTFGTEAFF

J gene: TRBJ1-5
D gene: -
clone size: -
V gene: TRBV5-1
CDR3 DNA: TGCGCCAGCAGCTCGGGTGCGGGGGGCGCATTTAGCAATCAGCCCCAGCATTTT
CDR3 protein: CASSSGAGGAFSNQPQHF

J gene: TRBJ2-5
D gene: -
clone size: many
V gene: TRBV10-3
CDR3 DNA: TGTGCCATCAGGCAGGGAGTGAAAGAGACCCAGTACTTC
CDR3 protein: CAIRQGVKETQYF

J gene: TRBJ1-6
D gene: -
clone size: many
V gene: TRBV5-1
CDR3 DNA: TGCGCCAGCAGCTCAACCGGGTTCAATTCACCCCTCCACTTT
CDR3 protein: CASSSTGFNSPLHF

J gene: TRBJ1-1
D gene: -
clone size: many
V gene: TRBV27
CDR3 DNA: TGTGCCAGCAGTTTATTGGGGGTGGGCACTGAAGCTTTCTTT
CDR3 protein: CASSLLGVGTEAFF

J gene: TRBJ2-2
D gene: -
clone size: -
V gene: TRBV28
CDR3 DNA: TGTGCCAGCAGTTTGCTCCGGGACACCTACACCGGGGAGCTGTTTTTT
CDR3 protein: CASSLLRDTYTGELFF

J gene: TRBJ2-2
D gene: TRBD2
clone size: many
V gene: TRBV28
CDR3 DNA: TGTGCCAGCAGTTTAATCCCCGGGAGGGGTAGCGGGGAGCTGTTTTTT
CDR3 protein: CASSLIPGRGSGELFF

J gene: TRBJ1-1
D gene: -
clone size: many
V gene: TRBV29-1
CDR3 DNA: TGCAGCGTTGACGGGGGGGGGTACACTGAAGCTTTCTTT
CDR3 protein: CSVDGGGYTEAFF

J gene: TRBJ1-1
D gene: -
clone size: -
V gene: TRBV30
CDR3 DNA: TGTGCCTGGAGACCGGGGGGAACTGAAGCTTTCTTT
CDR3 protein: CAWRPGGTEAFF

J gene: TRBJ2-5
D gene: -
clone size: -
V gene: TRBV7-2
CDR3 DNA: TGTGCCAGCAGTGGCCCTAGAAATCAAGAGACCCAGTACTTC
CDR3 protein: CASSGPRNQETQYF

J gene: TRBJ2-7
D gene: -
clone size: -
V gene: TRBV6-1
CDR3 DNA: TGTGCCAGCAGGGCCTATAGGAGCTCCTACGAGCAGTACTTC
CDR3 protein: CASRAYRSSYEQYF

J gene: TRBJ2-7
D gene: -
clone size: -
V gene: TRBV6-5
CDR3 DNA: TGTGCCAGCAGTTACGAGCGAGGAGTGAGCTCCTACGAGCAGTACTTC
CDR3 protein: CASSYERGVSSYEQYF

J gene: TRBJ2-5
D gene: -
clone size: many
V gene: TRBV30
CDR3 DNA: TGTGCCTCCTCAGCCCGGGACTCTCAGTACTTC
CDR3 protein: CASSARDSQYF

J gene: TRBJ1-2
D gene: -
clone size: many
V gene: TRBV12-3/TRBV12-4
CDR3 DNA: TGTGCCAGCAGTTCTTTCTCTGGGACGCCCTATGGCTACACCTTC
CDR3 protein: CASSSFSGTPYGYTF

J gene: TRBJ1-5
D gene: -
clone size: -
V gene: TRBV10-3
CDR3 DNA: TGTGCCATCAGCCAGGATAGCAATCAGCCCCAGCATTTT
CDR3 protein: CAISQDSNQPQHF

J gene: TRBJ1-1
D gene: -
clone size: few
V gene: TRBV3-1
CDR3 DNA: TGTGCCAGCAGCCACCTAGGGGTAGACACTGAAGCTTTCTTT
CDR3 protein: CASSHLGVDTEAFF

J gene: TRBJ2-6
D gene: -
clone size: many
V gene: TRBV6-2/TRBV6-3
CDR3 DNA: TGTGCCAGCAGTTACTCAACTGGGGCCAACGTCCTGACTTTC
CDR3 protein: CASSYSTGANVLTF

J gene: TRBJ1-1
D gene: -
clone size: -
V gene: TRBV6-1
CDR3 DNA: TGTGCCAGCAGTGAGCAGTCTTCCAACACTGAAGCTTTCTTT
CDR3 protein: CASSEQSSNTEAFF

J gene: TRBJ1-6
D gene: -
clone size: -
V gene: TRBV20-1
CDR3 DNA: TGCAGTGCCGACAGGCCCTTGAGCTCCTATAATTCACCCCTCCACTTT
CDR3 protein: CSADRPLSSYNSPLHF

J gene: TRBJ2-5
D gene: -
clone size: -
V gene: TRBV20-1
CDR3 DNA: TGCAGTGCTAGCGATGGGGGACCGTACCAAGAGACCCAGTACTTC
CDR3 protein: CSASDGGPYQETQYF

J gene: TRBJ1-5
D gene: TRBD1
clone size: many
V gene: TRBV28
CDR3 DNA: TGTGCCAGCAGTTTTAGGGGGACAGTACAGCATTTT
CDR3 protein: CASSFRGTVQHF

J gene: TRBJ1-6
D gene: -
clone size: few
V gene: TRBV6-5
CDR3 DNA: TGTGCCAGCAGTTACGGCGATGGAGAGGGCGGATCACCCCTCCACTTT
CDR3 protein: CASSYGDGEGGSPLHF

J gene: TRBJ2-5
D gene: TRBD2
clone size: many
V gene: TRBV20-1
CDR3 DNA: TGCAGTGCTAGACCGACTAGCGGGTACCAAGAGACCCAGTACTTC
CDR3 protein: CSARPTSGYQETQYF

J gene: TRBJ2-7
D gene: -
clone size: many
V gene: TRBV12-3/TRBV12-4
CDR3 DNA: TGTGCCAGCAGTTTTGCCAGGGGCTACGAGCAGTACTTC
CDR3 protein: CASSFARGYEQYF

J gene: TRBJ2-4
D gene: -
clone size: many
V gene: TRBV10-3
CDR3 DNA: TGTGCCATCAGCCCGGGATGGAATGAAAACATTCAGTACTTC
CDR3 protein: CAISPGWNENIQYF

J gene: TRBJ2-3
D gene: TRBD1
clone size: many
V gene: TRBV6-5
CDR3 DNA: TGTGCCAGCAGTTACTCCAGGGGGAGCGCAGATACGCAGTATTTT
CDR3 protein: CASSYSRGSADTQYF

J gene: TRBJ1-5
D gene: -
clone size: many
V gene: TRBV20-1
CDR3 DNA: TGCAGTGCTAGTGAGGGAGAGGGCCGCAATCAGCCCCAGCATTTT
CDR3 protein: CSASEGEGRNQPQHF